The T cell receptor (beta chain) described here comes from a study of blood T cells in healthy people across ages. This clonotype was detected a few times. A sample-barcoded 5' primer and a J-beta primer mix were used in a second PCR of roughly 6 to 12 cycles. Using its own MiXCR run on the 5' RACE reads, TCRdb lists one record per CDR3 protein. The table lists about 1.8 million distinct CDR3 sequences, about 50% of them singletons. V was trimmed by 7 bases and J by 5 bases, leaving 13 bases between them. The CDR3 extends over 13 amino acids. The germline V gene encodes CDR1 WSHSY and CDR2 SAAADI. The receptor comes from a woman between 40 and 50 years old in good health. V gene TRBV10-2 combines with J gene TRBJ2-3; D possibly corresponds to TRBD2 (6 bases). Sequencing was carried out using blood. The CDR3 here is CASTGGLGDTQYF. Here the CDR3 DNA reads TGCGCCAGCACTGGGGGGTTGGGAGATACGCAGTATTTT.